The subject of this entry is one T cell receptor (beta chain). The data were obtained in a study of immune characterization of retroperitoneal liposarcoma. V lost 4 bases and J 4 bases, leaving 5 bases between the germline ends. The CDR3 is made up of 12 amino acids. CDR1 is SGHAT, CDR2 FQDESV, per germline (reference sequence). TCRdb used MiXCR to reprocess the PCR reads, holding one entry per CDR3 protein. The sample lists about 10,000 distinct CDR3 sequences; more than 35% were seen once. The J gene is TRBJ2-1, the V gene TRBV11-1; D is uncertain. The sample taken for sequencing was tumor tissue. The receptor comes from a male donor with retroperitoneal liposarcoma. The CDR3 region is CASSSTYNEQFF. The CDR3 nucleotides read TGTGCCAGCAGCTCGACTTACAATGAGCAGTTCTTC. Complete variable domain (other parts from reference TRBV11-1 and TRBJ2-1): EAEVAQSPRYKITEKSQAVAFWCDPISGHATLYWYRQILGQGPELLVQFQDESVVDDSQLPKDRFSAERLKGVDSTLKIQPAELGDSAMYLCASSSTYNEQFFGPGTRLTVL.